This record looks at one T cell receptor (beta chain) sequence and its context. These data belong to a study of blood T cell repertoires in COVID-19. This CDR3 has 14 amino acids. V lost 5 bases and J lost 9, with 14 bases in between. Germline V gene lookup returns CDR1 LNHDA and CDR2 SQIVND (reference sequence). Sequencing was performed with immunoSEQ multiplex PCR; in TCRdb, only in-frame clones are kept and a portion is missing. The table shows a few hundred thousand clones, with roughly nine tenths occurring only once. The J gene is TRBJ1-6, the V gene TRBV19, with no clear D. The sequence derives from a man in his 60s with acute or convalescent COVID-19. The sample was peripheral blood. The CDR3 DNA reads TGTGCCAGTAGTCAAAAACAGCCTGCTTCACCCCTCCACTTT. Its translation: CASSQKQPASPLHF.